This record looks at one TCR beta chain sequence and its context. Assay used: immunoSEQ multiplex PCR; TCRdb lists only in-frame clones, some missing. The sample holds fewer than 85,000 clones, 92% seen once. The sample originates from a study of OX40 agonist ivuxolimab in advanced cancers. Trimming took off 4 bases at V and 2 bases at J, with 12 bases between the two ends. CDR3 size: 15 residues. The germline gives CDR1 SGHDT, CDR2 YYEEEE. The origin of this receptor is an adult with an advanced solid tumor such as melanoma, head and neck, liver or kidney cancer. This chain connects TRBV5-6 to TRBJ1-4, with a weak D call TRBD1 (5 bases). The sample consisted of CD4+ or CD8+ T cells sorted from blood, taken in a trial of the OX40 agonist ivuxolimab. The CDR3 sequence: CASSPSTATNEKLFF. Written as DNA, the CDR3 is TGTGCCAGCAGCCCGTCGACAGCTACTAATGAAAAACTGTTTTTT.